These 11 T cell receptor beta chains came from one sample sequenced in a study of low-dose radiotherapy and immunotherapy resistance in tumors. Stated time point: before trial treatment. Alpha- and beta-chain coverage of first-strand cDNA came from TRAV- and TRBV-specific primers. PCR amplification of the TCRs was performed with Phusion for 20 PCR cycles, and it relied on a constant-region primer together with a V-primer adapter. Via MiXCR, TCRdb re-called the reads, giving one row per CDR3 protein. The table has some 71,000 distinct CDR3 sequences, around 31% seen once. This specimen was PBMCs, taken before treatment. These receptors originate from a female donor with ovarian cancer.

This clonotype was counted a single time. The rearrangement uses TRBV5-1 and TRBJ2-3; TRBD1 matches at 8 bases. V lost 3 bases, J lost 3 bases, and 6 bases stayed unmatched. The germline V gene encodes CDR1 SGHRS and CDR2 YFSETQ. The CDR3 runs to 15 residues. For the CDR3, the DNA is TGCGCCAGCAGCTCGTGGGGACAGGCGACAGATACGCAGTATTTT. Its translation is CASSSWGQATDTQYF.

This clonotype was picked up many times. J is TRBJ2-3 and V is TRBV11-3; TRBD2 might be the D (5 bases). V dropped 1 base and J dropped 3 bases, with 11 bases sitting between them. This CDR3 has 15 residues. Germline assignment: CDR1 SGHNT and CDR2 YENEEA. CDR3 loop: CASSLGGRRTDTQYF. CDR3 bases: TGTGCCAGCAGCTTAGGCGGGCGTAGGACAGATACGCAGTATTTT.

Many counts were recorded for this clonotype. V is TRBV19 and J is TRBJ2-3; no definite D call. CDR3 length: 13 amino acids. Trimming took 8 bases from V and 2 from J, leaving 11 bases between them. Germline V CDR1 and CDR2: LNHDA, SQIVND (reference sequence). The CDR3 nucleotides are TGTGCCAGTGGCCCCACGATCACAGATACGCAGTATTTT. Its translation is CASGPTITDTQYF.

This clonotype was seen repeatedly, ten times or more. The gene calls are TRBV11-2 and TRBJ2-1; TRBD1 agrees at 10 bases. Germline-derived CDR1 and CDR2 are SGHAT and FQNNGV. The ends lost 4 bases at V and 5 bases at J; junction bases unmatched: 5. The CDR3 loop spans 15 amino acids. This CDR3 reads CASSSRGTGDNEQFF. The CDR3 DNA sequence: TGTGCCAGCAGCTCTAGGGGGACAGGGGACAATGAGCAGTTCTTC.

In this sample, this clonotype turned up many times. The chain uses TRBV5-1 and TRBJ2-1; D assignment may be TRBD1 or TRBD2 (5 bases each). V lost 4 bases and J lost 8, with 16 bases in between. Germline V gene lookup returns CDR1 SGHRS and CDR2 YFSETQ. This CDR3 region has 14 residues. This chain's CDR3 is CASSPFEGNDEQFF. CDR3 in DNA: TGCGCCAGCAGCCCCTTTGAGGGGAACGATGAGCAGTTCTTC.

Comment on this clonotype: This sequence is one base from a far larger clone and is likely a read error. The chain is built from TRBV6-2 or TRBV6-3 and TRBJ2-1; 11 bases align to TRBD1. The V segment lost 2 bases and the J segment 10 bases; nucleotides outside the gene matches: 7. From germline, CDR1 is MNHEY and CDR2 SVGEGT. This CDR3 contains 15 residues. The CDR3: CASSYGGTGGGEQFF. The CDR3 nucleotides are TGTGCCAGCAGTTACGGAGGGACAGGGGGAGGCGAGCAGTTCTTC.

Concerning this clonotype itself: A read error likely explains this, since a far larger clone differs by one base. The rearrangement uses TRBV5-8 and TRBJ1-1; tentative D call: TRBD1 (5 bases). In germline, CDR1 is SGHTS, CDR2 YDEGEE. The CDR3 extends over 15 amino acids. The CDR3 spells CASGFAGREAGEAFF. The CDR3 DNA is TGCGCCAGCGGCTTTGCGGGCAGGGAGGCGGGTGAAGCTTTCTTT.

Many counts were recorded for this clonotype. This sequence joins TRBV11-1 and TRBJ2-7; 10 positions agree with TRBD2. CDR1 and CDR2 (germline): SGHAT, FQDESV (reference sequence). This CDR3 has 18 amino acids. V dropped 1 base and J dropped 5; count of bases not matched to a gene: 14. CDR3 in amino acids: CASSLDFSSTSGVDEQYF. The CDR3 DNA sequence: TGTGCCAGCAGCTTAGACTTTTCTAGCACTAGCGGGGTCGACGAGCAGTACTTC.

In this sample, this clonotype turned up many times. The CDR3 protein is CASSDIFSYEQYF. Here the CDR3 DNA reads TGTGCCAGCAGTGACATATTCTCCTACGAGCAGTACTTC. This chain links TRBV7-9 with TRBJ2-7; no clear D gene. V was trimmed by 6 bases and J by 0 bases, leaving 9 bases between them. There are 13 residues in the CDR3. Germline-derived CDR1 and CDR2 are SEHNR and FQNEAQ (reference sequence). The full variable domain, completed using reference TRBV7-9 and TRBJ2-7, is DTGVSQNPRHKITKRGQNVTFRCDPISEHNRLYWYRQTLGQGPEFLTYFQNEAQLEKSRLLSDRFSAERPKGSFSTLEIQRTEQGDSAMYLCASSDIFSYEQYFGPGTRLTVT.

This clonotype was seen many times. The V gene is TRBV7-2, the J gene TRBJ2-5, with D tentatively TRBD1 (6 bases). The V and J ends lost 0 bases and 1 base respectively, with 9 bases between them. The CDR3 totals 15 residues. Germline V lookup: CDR1 SGHTA, CDR2 FQGNSA. The CDR3 bases are TGTGCCAGCAGCTTAGCCCCAGGGGCCCAAGAGACCCAGTACTTC. It yields the protein CASSLAPGAQETQYF.

This clonotype has more than one count but fewer than ten. The CDR3 reads CASSPPDSQVWGYTF. CDR3 DNA: TGTGCCAGCTCACCACCTGATTCGCAGGTTTGGGGCTACACCTTC. The rearrangement uses TRBV18 and TRBJ1-2; D is unclear. This CDR3 spans 15 amino acids. Trimming took off 0 bases at V and 8 bases at J, with 16 bases between the two ends. Per germline, CDR1 KGHSH and CDR2 LQKENI.